This is a list of T cell receptor beta chains from one sample in a study of vaccination effects on CD4 cells after COVID-19. Their antigens remain unidentified. The data were produced by immunoSEQ multiplex PCR, yet TCRdb's version contains in-frame clones alone and is incomplete. Of around 49,000 clones in the sample, under 80% are singletons; the top ten hold under 35%. This sample comprised CD4+ T cells from PBMCs cultured with a peptide pool, obtained before COVID-19 vaccination. These receptor sequences come from a human donor who had a prior SARS-CoV-2 infection. The CDR3 runs from the conserved cysteine through the conserved F or W. The D gene is left open where the match is weak. The size entry is marked missing in some rows and otherwise reads once, few, many or a size class.

TRBV30	-	-	TRBJ1-3	TGTGCCTGGGGGAAACTCTCTGGAAACACCATATATTTT	CAWGKLSGNTIYF
TRBV5-4	-	TRBD2	TRBJ2-1	TGTGCCAGCAGCTTGGCCGCTGCTAGCGGGAACAATGAGCAGTTCTTC	CASSLAAASGNNEQFF
TRBV4-2	-	TRBD1	TRBJ1-4	TGTGCCAGCAGCCAAGATCCCAGGGGGCGTAGAGGGAAACTGTTTTTT	CASSQDPRGRRGKLFF
TRBV9	-	TRBD2	TRBJ2-7	TGTGCCAGCAGCCCCATGACTAGCGGGAGCTCCGAGCAGTACTTC	CASSPMTSGSSEQYF
TRBV5-1	-	TRBD1	TRBJ1-2	TGCGCCAGCAGCATGGGACAGGCGGATGGCTACACCTTC	CASSMGQADGYTF
TRBV5-1	-	TRBD1	TRBJ1-1	TGCGCCAGCAGCTCCGGGACAGGGTGGGACACTGAAGCTTTCTTT	CASSSGTGWDTEAFF
TRBV5-1	-	TRBD2	TRBJ2-5	TGCGCCAGCAGCAGACTAGCGGGAGCTCGGGGAGAGACCCAGTACTTC	CASSRLAGARGETQYF
TRBV2	-	-	TRBJ1-1	TGTGCCAGCATATCCCAGCCGAACACTGAAGCTTTCTTT	CASISQPNTEAFF
TRBV2	-	-	TRBJ2-3	TGTGCCAGCAAGTACGCAGATACGCAGTATTTT	CASKYADTQYF
TRBV11-3	-	TRBD2	TRBJ2-5	TGTGCCAGCAGCCCGGGGGGGTGGGGTGACAACCAAGAGACCCAGTACTTC	CASSPGGWGDNQETQYF
TRBV13	few	-	TRBJ2-5	TGTGCCAGCACCCACAGGAGGGAGACCCAGTACTTC	CASTHRRETQYF
TRBV6-6	-	TRBD1	TRBJ1-2	TGTGCCAGCAGTTCCTATACCGGGACAGGGGTTTCCGGCTACACCTTC	CASSSYTGTGVSGYTF
TRBV6-5	-	TRBD1	TRBJ1-5	TGTGCCAGCAGCCCGGGACAGCCCAATCAGCCCCAGCATTTT	CASSPGQPNQPQHF
TRBV30	-	TRBD1	TRBJ2-7	TGTGCCTGGATGGGACAGGGGGGCTACGAGCAGTACTTC	CAWMGQGGYEQYF
TRBV30	-	-	TRBJ1-2	TGTGCCTGGAGTGATTATAAGGGGGGAGGATATGGCTACACCTTC	CAWSDYKGGGYGYTF
TRBV4-1	-	TRBD2	TRBJ2-5	TGCGCCAGCAGCCAACCAGCGGGGTCAGAGACCCAGTACTTC	CASSQPAGSETQYF
TRBV27	-	-	TRBJ2-3	TGTGCCAGCAGTTCCCTAGCTGAACTCGATACGCAGTATTTT	CASSSLAELDTQYF
TRBV5-5	-	TRBD2	TRBJ2-7	TGTGCCAGCAGCTGGGGACTAGCGGAGTCCTACGAGCAGTACTTC	CASSWGLAESYEQYF
TRBV10-3	-	TRBD1	TRBJ1-2	TGTGCCATCAGCCCCGGACAGGGGGGAAACTATGGCTACACCTTC	CAISPGQGGNYGYTF
TRBV9	-	TRBD1	TRBJ1-5	TGTGCCAGGACAACCTACAGGGGGGACAATCAGCCCCAGCATTTT	CARTTYRGDNQPQHF
TRBV2	once	-	TRBJ2-7	TGTGCCAGCAGTGACCGCGGCGGGGCCTCCTCAGGGTACGAGCAGTACTTC	CASSDRGGASSGYEQYF
TRBV18	-	-	TRBJ2-3	TGTGCCAGCTCACCAAATTATAGCGGAGCCAGAGATACGCAGTATTTT	CASSPNYSGARDTQYF
TRBV6-5	once	TRBD2	TRBJ2-1	TGTGCCAGCGCCGCGTACCAGCGGGGGGCCAATGAGCAGTTCTTC	CASAAYQRGANEQFF
TRBV2	-	TRBD2	TRBJ2-7	TGTGCCAGCAGTTTTAGGGGTGTTAGCGGGAGCTCCTACGAGCAGTACTTC	CASSFRGVSGSSYEQYF
TRBV3-1/TRBV3-2	few	-	TRBJ2-7	TGTGCCAGCAGCCAAGATCTCGGTGGACACGAGCAGTACTTC	CASSQDLGGHEQYF
TRBV27	-	-	TRBJ2-2	TGTGCCAGCAGCCAGACAAGGAACACCGGGGAGCTGTTTTTT	CASSQTRNTGELFF
TRBV7-3	-	-	TRBJ2-7	TGTGCCAGCAGCTTAATGCCCCCGATGCAGGGCCGGTACTACGAGCAGTACTTC	CASSLMPPMQGRYYEQYF
TRBV6-5	-	-	TRBJ1-5	TGTGCCAGCAGGAACGGGGGCTGGCAGCCCCAGCATTTT	CASRNGGWQPQHF